These T cell receptor beta chains were read from a single sample in a study of blood T cell repertoires in COVID-19. Using immunoSEQ multiplex PCR, the repertoire was profiled, and TCRdb retains in-frame clones only, with some absent. Counted here are hundreds of thousands of clones, 80% to 90% occurring once; the ten biggest clones make up 0.9% to 1.1%. The sample comprised PBMCs or T cells enriched from blood (not recorded which). These receptors originate from a man aged 18 to 30 who had recovered from COVID-19. Both conserved end residues are part of each CDR3. D genes are given only for firm matches. Clone size, where shown, is once, few, many, or a class for clones that have expanded.

v_call	d_call	clone_size	j_call	cdr3_nt	cdr3_aa
TRBV18	NA	NA	TRBJ2-7	TGTGCCAGCTCACCAGGGGCTAGTTCGGGGCAGTACTTC	CASSPGASSGQYF
TRBV27	NA	NA	TRBJ1-1	TGTGCCAGCAGTTTATCTGGTACAGGGAATGCTGAAGCTTTCTTT	CASSLSGTGNAEAFF
TRBV7-2	TRBD2	NA	TRBJ2-1	TGTGCCAGCAGCTTAAGTGGTCTAGCGGGAGGGCTCCACAATGAGCAGTTCTTC	CASSLSGLAGGLHNEQFF
TRBV7-3	TRBD2	NA	TRBJ2-1	TGTGCCAGCAGCCCCTCCGGGACTAGCGGGAGCCATGAGCAGTTCTTC	CASSPSGTSGSHEQFF
TRBV25-1	NA	NA	TRBJ1-5	TGTGCCAGCAGTGAATCCTGGACAGATCAGCCCCAGCATTTT	CASSESWTDQPQHF
TRBV7-2	NA	NA	TRBJ2-7	TGTGCCAGCAGCTTGGGACTCGGATTAGGCGAGCAGTACTTC	CASSLGLGLGEQYF
TRBV28	NA	NA	TRBJ2-3	TGTGCCAGCGTGGAGGGGGCCTCTAGCACAGATACGCAGTATTTT	CASVEGASSTDTQYF
TRBV20-1	NA	NA	TRBJ2-5	TGCAGTGCGAGTAGCTGGGAGACCCAGTACTTC	CSASSWETQYF
TRBV2	TRBD1	NA	TRBJ1-1	TGTGCCAGCAGTGCAGGGGGCACTGAAGCTTTCTTT	CASSAGGTEAFF
TRBV2	TRBD1	NA	TRBJ1-1	TGTGCCAGCAGTGATACCGGGACAGGCGACACTGAAGCTTTCTTT	CASSDTGTGDTEAFF
TRBV18	TRBD2	NA	TRBJ2-3	TGTGCCAGCTCACCGACTAGCGGGGTTGGAGATACGCAGTATTTT	CASSPTSGVGDTQYF
TRBV27	NA	NA	TRBJ1-1	TGTGCCAGCAGTTTCAGGGGGAACACTGAAGCTTTCTTT	CASSFRGNTEAFF
TRBV9	NA	NA	TRBJ1-2	TGTGCCAGCAGCGCCGGAGGGACCCTTCACTATGGCTACACCTTC	CASSAGGTLHYGYTF
TRBV5-1	NA	NA	TRBJ1-3	TGCGCCAGCAGCTTGAATAAGTCGGAGGGGTCTGGAAACACCATATATTTT	CASSLNKSEGSGNTIYF
TRBV29-1	NA	NA	TRBJ2-7	TGCAGCGTGGAGAAAGACAGGAACGAGCAGTACTTC	CSVEKDRNEQYF
TRBV7-2	TRBD1	NA	TRBJ1-3	TGTGCCAGCAGCTCACAGGGGGCGCGAGGAAACACCATATATTTT	CASSSQGARGNTIYF
TRBV7-3	NA	NA	TRBJ2-6	TGTGCCAGCAGCTTAACCTACTCTGGGGCCAACGTCCTGACTTTC	CASSLTYSGANVLTF
TRBV7-9	NA	NA	TRBJ2-2	TGTGCCAGCGGCCCCCTTTACAGGGCTCGTGGCACCGGGGAGCTGTTTTTT	CASGPLYRARGTGELFF
TRBV19	NA	NA	TRBJ2-3	TGTGCCAGTAACCGACAGCCTAGCACAGATACGCAGTATTTT	CASNRQPSTDTQYF
TRBV30	NA	NA	TRBJ1-4	TGTGCCTGGAGTGGAGGGTATAATGAAAAACTGTTTTTT	CAWSGGYNEKLFF
TRBV6-5	TRBD1	NA	TRBJ1-2	TGTGCCAGCAGTTCTCTCTCCGGGACAGGGATACGCTACACCTTC	CASSSLSGTGIRYTF
TRBV15	NA	NA	TRBJ1-1	TGTGCCACCAGCAGAGCGATCGGACAAGACTTGAACACTGAAGCTTTCTTT	CATSRAIGQDLNTEAFF
TRBV27	NA	NA	TRBJ2-7	TGTGCCAGCAGTTTACGTGTTACCTACGAGCAGTACTTC	CASSLRVTYEQYF
TRBV28	TRBD1	NA	TRBJ1-2	TGTGCCAGCAGTTTGGTCTCTTCCGGGACAGGGGGGAACTATGGCTACACCTTC	CASSLVSSGTGGNYGYTF
TRBV12-3/TRBV12-4	NA	once	TRBJ1-1	TGTGCCAGCAGTTTATTGGCTCAAGAGCGGGCTTTCTTT	CASSLLAQERAFF
TRBV10-3	TRBD2	once	TRBJ2-1	TGTGCCATCAGTGAGTCTCAATCGGGACTAGCTGATGAGCAGTTCTTC	CAISESQSGLADEQFF
TRBV7-2	TRBD1	NA	TRBJ2-2	TGTGCCAGCAGCGTGGGGACAGGGGGACGAGGGGAGCTGTTTTTT	CASSVGTGGRGELFF
TRBV3-1/TRBV3-2	TRBD1	NA	TRBJ2-5	TGTGCCAGCAGCCTCATAGGTACAGGGGGAAAGACCCAGTACTTC	CASSLIGTGGKTQYF
TRBV5-1	NA	NA	TRBJ1-2	TGCGCCAGCTTCCTGGGGCAGGGTTCGTATGGCTACACCTTC	CASFLGQGSYGYTF
TRBV30	TRBD1	NA	TRBJ1-2	TGTGCCTGGATAGTGAGGGGATACGGTGGAAGGCTCGACAGGGAAAGGGGCTATGGCTACACCTTC	CAWIVRGYGGRLDRERGYGYTF
TRBV30	NA	NA	TRBJ1-2	TGTGCCTGGAGAGACACAGGGCTCTATGGCTACACCTTC	CAWRDTGLYGYTF
TRBV3-1/TRBV3-2	NA	NA	TRBJ1-1	TGTGCCAGCAGCCCTTTTGGGGGGGCCTCCTTGAACACTGAAGCTTTCTTT	CASSPFGGASLNTEAFF
TRBV28	TRBD2	few	TRBJ2-1	TGTGCCAGCAGCCATAGTAGCGGGATGGGCCGTGAGCAGTTCTTC	CASSHSSGMGREQFF
TRBV7-2	NA	NA	TRBJ2-3	TGTGCCAGCAGTTGGGAGGTACAATATACGCAGTATTTT	CASSWEVQYTQYF
TRBV12-3/TRBV12-4	NA	once	TRBJ1-1	TGTGCCAGCAGTTTCTCAGGGAACACTGAAGCTTTCTTT	CASSFSGNTEAFF
TRBV7-6	TRBD2	NA	TRBJ2-3	TGTGCCAGCAGCTTGGGCCCAGCGGGGAACACAGATACGCAGTATTTT	CASSLGPAGNTDTQYF
TRBV4-1	NA	NA	TRBJ2-7	TGCGCCAGCAGCCCTAGTCCGGGTTCGGCCTACGAGCAGTACTTC	CASSPSPGSAYEQYF
TRBV6-5	TRBD2	NA	TRBJ2-1	TGTGCCAGCAGTTACCGACTAGCGGGGGGACACAATGAGCAGTTCTTC	CASSYRLAGGHNEQFF
TRBV3-1/TRBV3-2	TRBD1	NA	TRBJ2-7	TGTGCCAGCAGCGCCTCCACACAGGGGAGAGAGCAGTACTTC	CASSASTQGREQYF
TRBV9	NA	NA	TRBJ2-7	TGTGCCAGCAGCGTAGTAAGGACACCAGTTTCCTACGAGCAGTACTTC	CASSVVRTPVSYEQYF